The clone carrying this T cell receptor beta chain was recorded a few times. The target antigen is unknown. Drawing of peripheral blood yielded about 10 milliliters from each donor. A sample-barcoded 5' primer and a J-beta primer mix were used in a second PCR of roughly 7 to 12 cycles. A single record per CDR3 protein comes from TCRdb applying MiXCR to the 5' RACE reads. Among about 1 million distinct CDR3 sequences listed, around 25% were seen once. This entry comes from a study of blood T cells in healthy people across ages. Study-level findings and limits: In long-lived donors, naive CD4+ cell counts and diversity exceeded those of aged donors.

V lost 7 bases and J 0 bases, leaving 9 bases between the germline ends. There are 13 residues in the CDR3. Per germline, CDR1 ENHRY and CDR2 SYGVKD. In addition, the sample was reused for a study of T cells of mothers and their children. That publication notes: When the second PCR was run, its M1S primer added sample barcodes and 2-4 random nucleotides. The TCR beta CDR3 read count exceeded 8.5 million for each mother and was around 3.1 million for each child.

Sequencing was performed on blood. J is TRBJ2-5 and V is TRBV10-3; D is possibly TRBD1 (5 bases). The TCR originated in a girl aged 2 to 10 in good health. The CDR3 nucleotides are TGTGCCATCACCGCAGGGTACCAAGAGACCCAGTACTTC. Amino acids: CAITAGYQETQYF.